This T cell receptor beta chain was sequenced in a study of identical twins. V was cut by 6 bases and J by 0 bases, with 5 bases left in between. Per the germline V gene, CDR1 is DFQATT and CDR2 is SNEGSKA (reference sequence). The CDR3 has 11 amino acids. TCRdb redid the calling of the 5' RACE reads with MiXCR, one entry per CDR3 protein. Of about 470,000 distinct CDR3 sequences in the sample, less than 25% were seen once. This sample was also put to use in a study of T cells expressing NK-cell markers.

The genes are TRBV20-1 and TRBJ1-2; no firm D call. This receptor was obtained from a woman aged 18-30 years in good health. The material sequenced was CD4+ T cells sorted from blood. Here the CDR3 reads CSAFANYGYTF. The CDR3 DNA reads as TGCAGTGCATTCGCTAACTATGGCTACACCTTC.